Below, 24 T cell receptor beta chains from the same sample are listed, as sequenced in a study of T cells in Graves' hyperthyroidism and ophthalmopathy. Amplification targeted TCR beta CDR3 regions from RNA transcripts. HTBI primers were employed in a first-round RT-PCR of the TCR CDR3. MiXCR, run by TCRdb on the multiplex PCR reads, gives a single entry per CDR3 protein. The sample has 750,000 to 900,000 distinct CDR3 sequences, roughly 37% seen once. Material: blood. All receptors come from a man aged 18 to 30 with Graves' hyperthyroidism.

At least ten counts were recorded for this clonotype. V gene TRBV7-9 combines with J gene TRBJ1-1; tentatively, D is TRBD1 (5 bases). The CDR3 loop spans 15 amino acids. Looked up from germline, CDR1 is SEHNR and CDR2 is FQNEAQ (reference sequence). Trimming stripped 2 bases from V and 4 bases from J, with 14 bases between. CDR3 loop: CASSLSRDLGTEAFF. CDR3 nucleotides: TGTGCCAGCAGCTTATCGCGGGACCTCGGCACTGAAGCTTTCTTT.

The genes are TRBV11-2 and TRBJ2-5; the match to TRBD1 covers 10 bases. The J call is doubtful: the DNA matches TRBJ2-7 better. The V gene's germline CDR1 is SGHAT and CDR2 FQNNGV. The CDR3 spans 15 residues. The CDR3 is CASSQATGGGYEQYF. The CDR3, as DNA: TGTGCCAGCAGCCAAGCGACAGGGGGCGGATACGAGCAGTACTTC.

This rearrangement joins TRBV6-5 to TRBJ2-5; D may be TRBD1 or TRBD2 (5 bases each). Germline CDR1 reads MNHEY; CDR2 reads SVGAGI. CDR3 length: 15 residues. The V and J ends lost 6 bases and 2 bases respectively, with 16 bases between them. CDR3 sequence reads: CASSRLGWGQETQYF. The CDR3 coding sequence is TGTGCCAGCAGCCGCCTGGGTTGGGGGCAAGAGACCCAGTACTTC.

V and J are TRBV20-1 and TRBJ1-2; 9 positions match TRBD1. CDR3 length: 15 amino acids. Unmatched junction bases numbered 7, after V lost 2 bases and J lost 3 bases. CDR1 is DFQATT, CDR2 SNEGSKA, per germline (reference sequence). The CDR3 loop is CSARPPDRGDYGYTF. The DNA for the CDR3 is TGCAGTGCTAGACCCCCGGACAGGGGCGACTATGGCTACACCTTC.

The rearrangement links TRBV6-6 to TRBJ2-7; D not certain. Trimming removed 10 bases from V and 2 bases from J, with 15 bases in between. This CDR3 spans 13 amino acids. Germline V gene lookup returns CDR1 MNHNY and CDR2 SVGAGI (reference sequence). The CDR3 reads CAISTGGAYEQYF. The CDR3 nucleotides read TGTGCCATTTCGACGGGTGGGGCCTACGAGCAGTACTTC.

In its sample, this clonotype was seen a few times. This chain links TRBV14 with TRBJ2-7; 13 bases line up with TRBD2. The CDR3 is made up of 17 amino acids. The V gene's germline CDR1 is SGHDN and CDR2 FVKESK. The V gene end was trimmed by 1 base and the J gene end by 11 bases; junction bases not matched to a gene: 14. CDR3 DNA: TGTGCCAGCAGCCAAGGGGGGACCGGGACTAGCGGGATACGCAAGTACTTC. It translates to CASSQGGTGTSGIRKYF.

This clonotype was counted between two and nine times. The chain combines TRBV12-3 or TRBV12-4 with TRBJ2-5; the D gene is possibly TRBD2 (7 bases). V lost 4 bases and J 3 bases, leaving 18 bases between the germline ends. The length of the CDR3 is 16 residues. The CDR3 loop reads CASSSYRGGVKETQYF. CDR3 in DNA: TGTGCCAGCAGTTCCTATCGAGGGGGGGTTAAAGAGACCCAGTACTTC.

Note on this clonotype: Its ends do not fully match the called genes, so a read error is possible. This sequence joins TRBV7-9 and TRBJ2-5, with D tentatively TRBD1 or TRBD2 (5 bases each). Germline CDR1 reads SEHNR; CDR2 reads FQNEAQ (reference sequence). The CDR3 runs to 14 residues. CDR3 DNA: TGCGCCAGCAGCCAAGAGGGGAAGGGGGAGACCCAGTACTTC. Translating it yields CASSQEGKGETQYF.

This clonotype was counted between two and nine times. V and J are TRBV12-3 or TRBV12-4 and TRBJ2-2; D remains ambiguous. This CDR3 comprises 16 residues. The V end was cut by 3 bases, the J end by 1 base, with 12 bases between. CDR3 DNA: TGTGCCAGCAGTTTCGAGGTCCCCCTGAACACCGGGGAGCTGTTTTTT. As protein: CASSFEVPLNTGELFF.

This clonotype has only a few counts. J is TRBJ2-7 and V is TRBV7-2; 7 nucleotides agree with TRBD1. The CDR3 has 14 residues. V dropped 6 bases and J dropped 5; count of bases not matched to a gene: 10. Per the germline V gene, CDR1 is SGHTA and CDR2 is FQGNSA. In nucleotides, the CDR3 is TGTGCCAGCAGTTACGGGACAGCCATCGACGAGCAGTACTTC. This encodes CASSYGTAIDEQYF.

On this clonotype: A much larger clone sits a single nucleotide away, making a read error possible. The V call is TRBV9, the J call TRBJ2-5; 9 bases line up with TRBD2. The CDR3 is made up of 13 amino acids. Germline CDR1 and CDR2: SGDLS and YYNGEE. CDR3 in DNA: TGTGCCAGCAGCCCAGTAGCGGGAGAGAGCCAGTACTTC. It is translated as CASSPVAGESQYF.

This chain connects TRBV7-2 to TRBJ1-3, with TRBD1 matching 7 bases. The CDR3 has 14 amino acids. Trimming removed 5 bases from V and 4 bases from J; junction bases left unmatched: 5. Germline CDR1 reads SGHTA; CDR2 reads FQGNSA. CDR3 sequence: CASSKPGQGNTIYF. The CDR3 region has the DNA TGTGCCAGCAGCAAGCCGGGACAGGGAAACACCATATATTTT.

The chain couples TRBV5-1 to TRBJ1-1; possibly TRBD1 for D (5 bases). Trimming removed 6 bases from V and 4 bases from J, with 19 bases in between. CDR1 and CDR2 from the germline V gene are SGHRS and YFSETQ. This CDR3 contains 15 residues. The CDR3 spells CASKVSQGSGTEAFF. The CDR3 region has the DNA TGCGCCAGCAAGGTGAGCCAGGGATCGGGCACTGAAGCTTTCTTT.

The gene calls are TRBV7-2 and TRBJ2-3, with 9 bases that match TRBD2. The CDR3 contains 16 residues. Losses at the gene ends were 2 bases for V and 4 bases for J; bases not matched to a gene: 7. The germline CDR1 and CDR2 sequences are SGHTA and FQGNSA. DNA for the CDR3: TGTGCCAGCAGCTTAAGCGGCGGGGGGGGACCAGATACGCAGTATTTT. It is translated as CASSLSGGGGPDTQYF.

About this clonotype: Since a much larger clone is just one base distant, this may be a read error. The chain carries TRBV19 and TRBJ1-5; 9 bases match TRBD1. With 5 bases clipped from V and 5 bases from J, the junction kept 10 bases outside the gene matches. The length of the CDR3 is 16 residues. Germline lookup yields CDR1 LNHDA and CDR2 SQIVND (reference sequence). CDR3 DNA: TGTGCCAGTAGTGATTACCGGGACAGGGCGGATCAGCCCCAGCATTTT. Its protein is CASSDYRDRADQPQHF.

For this clonotype: A much larger clone lies a single base off, so this may be a read error. The rearrangement joins TRBV29-1 to TRBJ1-1, with D unresolved. The CDR3 spans 12 residues. Trimming stripped 4 bases from V and 4 bases from J, with 10 bases between. Germline V gene data show CDR1 as SQVTM and CDR2 as ANQGSEA. The CDR3 here is CSVANTSTEAFF. For the CDR3, the DNA is TGCAGCGTTGCAAACACGAGCACTGAAGCTTTCTTT.

V usage is TRBV7-2 and J usage is TRBJ2-5; possibly TRBD1 or TRBD2 for D (6 bases each). V was shortened by 8 bases and J by 0 bases, with 13 bases between the two germline ends. The CDR3 length is 14 residues. From germline, CDR1 is SGHTA and CDR2 FQGNSA. The CDR3 here is CASGSEGDQETQYF. CDR3 nucleotide sequence: TGTGCCAGCGGTTCGGAGGGGGACCAAGAGACCCAGTACTTC.

This clonotype was recorded many times. This sequence joins TRBV7-9 and TRBJ2-5; D call uncertain. Germline V gene data show CDR1 as SEHNR and CDR2 as FQNEAQ (reference sequence). V dropped 5 bases and J dropped 5 bases, with 6 bases sitting between them. The CDR3 runs 11 residues. The CDR3 sequence: CASSRPETQYF. CDR3 in DNA: TGTGCCAGCAGCCGTCCCGAGACCCAGTACTTC.

The J gene is TRBJ2-5, the V gene TRBV19; TRBD1 agrees at 7 bases. Trimming at V came to 7 bases and at J to 5 bases, leaving 7 bases not matched to a gene. Germline lookup yields CDR1 LNHDA and CDR2 SQIVND (reference sequence). CDR3 length: 13 residues. The chain's CDR3 is CASMDRSHETQYF. The CDR3 DNA is TGTGCCAGTATGGACAGGTCCCATGAGACCCAGTACTTC.

This clonotype was observed many times. This chain links TRBV5-1 with TRBJ1-3; D is unresolved. In germline, CDR1 is SGHRS, CDR2 YFSETQ. V lost 4 bases and J lost 2, with 13 bases in between. The CDR3 has 15 amino acids. CDR3 sequence reads: CASSVDGNTGNTIYF. The CDR3, as DNA: TGCGCCAGCAGCGTCGACGGGAACACTGGAAACACCATATATTTT.

This chain uses TRBV7-2 with TRBJ1-3, with D maybe TRBD1 (5 bases). The CDR3 spans 16 residues. Trimming shortened V by 5 bases and J by 2 bases, and 16 bases separated the two germline ends. Germline CDR1 reads SGHTA; CDR2 reads FQGNSA. For the CDR3, the DNA is TGTGCCAGCAGCCAAGATGGGCAGGGTGCTGGAAACACCATATATTTT. Translating gives CASSQDGQGAGNTIYF.

The chain joins TRBV9 to TRBJ2-5; TRBD1 or TRBD2 may be the D gene (7 bases each). Per the germline V gene, CDR1 is SGDLS and CDR2 is YYNGEE. Trimming took 0 bases from V and 3 from J, leaving 18 bases between them. This CDR3 is 17 amino acids long. For the CDR3, the DNA is TGTGCCAGCAGCGTAGGGCCAGACAGGGAGGGGAAAGAGACCCAGTACTTC. Protein product: CASSVGPDREGKETQYF.

This clonotype was seen ten or more times. This rearrangement joins TRBV24-1 to TRBJ1-5; D not resolved. Looked up from germline, CDR1 is KGHDR and CDR2 is SFDVKD. Trimming removed 5 bases at V and 6 bases at J, with 10 bases between. There are 13 residues in the CDR3. The CDR3 loop reads CATSGPGGQPQHF. CDR3 DNA: TGTGCCACCAGTGGGCCAGGAGGTCAGCCCCAGCATTTT.

This clonotype has only a few counts. The rearrangement joins TRBV7-8 to TRBJ2-5, with D maybe TRBD1 (6 bases). The germline V gene has CDR1 SGHVS and CDR2 FQNEAQ. The CDR3 totals 16 residues. The ends were cut back, 4 bases at V and 3 bases at J, with 18 bases in the middle. CDR3 nucleotides: TGTGCCAGCAGCTCATACAGGGACACCCCTGAAGAGACCCAGTACTTC. Encoded protein: CASSSYRDTPEETQYF.